One sample yielded the 4 T cell receptor beta chains listed below, sequenced in a study of T cell changes during pregnancy in multiple sclerosis. Only in-frame clones appear in the TCRdb table, and some are missing; sequencing was by immunoSEQ multiplex PCR. Altogether 30,000 to 40,000 clones are present, about 90% being singletons, with the ten largest covering about 0.57%. The specimen was CD4+ T cells from peripheral blood mononuclear cells, collected in the second trimester of pregnancy. These receptors originate from a female donor with multiple sclerosis, enrolled in a pregnancy study.

This chain links TRBV10-2 with TRBJ2-7; 13 nucleotides align to TRBD2. Germline V CDR1 and CDR2: WSHSY, SAAADI. With V trimmed by 6 bases and J by 2 bases, 7 bases remained unmatched. The CDR3 is 16 residues long. The CDR3 coding sequence is TGCGCCAGCAGCGAACGACTAGCGGGAGGCCCCTACGAGCAGTACTTC. Encoded protein: CASSERLAGGPYEQYF.

This chain joins TRBV9 and TRBJ2-3; 7 bases are shared with TRBD2. V gave up 4 bases and J gave up 2 bases; unmatched junction bases: 7. In germline, CDR1 is SGDLS, CDR2 YYNGEE. CDR3 size: 15 residues. CDR3 nucleotides: TGTGCCAGCAGCTTACTAGCGAGCCTCACAGATACGCAGTATTTT. The encoded protein is CASSLLASLTDTQYF.

This rearrangement joins TRBV28 to TRBJ2-3, with TRBD2 matching over 7 bases. This CDR3 spans 12 amino acids. Germline V gives CDR1 MDHEN, CDR2 SYDVKM. V lost 6 bases to trimming and J lost 10 bases; unmatched junction nucleotides: 7. The CDR3 loop is CASRARLAAQYF. The CDR3 DNA is TGTGCCAGCAGGGCCCGGCTAGCGGCGCAGTATTTT. Drawing the rest from reference TRBV28 and TRBJ2-3, the complete variable domain is DVKVTQSSRYLVKRTGEKVFLECVQDMDHENMFWYRQDPGLGLRLIYFSYDVKMKEKGDIPEGYSVSREKKERFSLILESASTNQTSMYLCASRARLAAQYFGPGTRLTVL.

The chain couples TRBV7-9 to TRBJ2-1; 8 bases agree with TRBD1. Germline V CDR1 and CDR2: SEHNR, FQNEAQ (reference sequence). V was clipped by 5 bases and J by 5 bases; unmatched bases: 11. This CDR3 spans 16 amino acids. In nucleotides, the CDR3 is TGTGCCAGCAGCCTTCGTCCCGGGACAGGAGACAATGAGCAGTTCTTC. This gives the protein CASSLRPGTGDNEQFF.